This TCR beta chain comes out of a study of T cell responses to AZD1222 COVID-19 vaccine. Assay used: immunoSEQ multiplex PCR; TCRdb lists only in-frame clones, some missing. Of some 100,000 clones in the sample, approximately 90% were seen once. Overall study findings and caveats: Vaccination with two AZD1222 doses was followed by a rise in Spike-specific TCR breadth and depth. Seropositive status at baseline applied to only 6 or 7 AZD1222 recipients.

The germline CDR1 and CDR2 sequences are SGHRS and YFSETQ. V lost 0 bases and J lost 6, with 7 bases in between. CDR3 length equals 13 residues. This clone was recorded a few times. Its specificity is unknown. Other DNA sequences in the same sample also yield this CDR3. The source was peripheral blood, collected on day 0 of AZD1222 vaccination. The sequence was collected from an adult in good health. The chain links TRBV5-1 to TRBJ1-5; D unclear. The CDR3 coding sequence is TGCGCCAGCAGCTTGGGAGAGGGTCAGCCCCAGCATTTT. Translating gives CASSLGEGQPQHF.